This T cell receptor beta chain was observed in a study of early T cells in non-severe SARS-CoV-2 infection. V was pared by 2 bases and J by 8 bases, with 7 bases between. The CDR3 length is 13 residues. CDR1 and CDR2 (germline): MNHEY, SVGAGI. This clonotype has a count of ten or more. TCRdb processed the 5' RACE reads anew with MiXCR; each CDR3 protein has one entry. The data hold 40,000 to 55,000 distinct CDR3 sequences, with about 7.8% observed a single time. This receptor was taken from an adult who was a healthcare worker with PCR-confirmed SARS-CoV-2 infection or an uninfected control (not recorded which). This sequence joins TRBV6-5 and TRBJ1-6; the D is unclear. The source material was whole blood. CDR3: CASSYEGYSPLHF. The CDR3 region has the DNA TGTGCCAGCAGTTACGAGGGTTATTCACCCCTCCACTTT.